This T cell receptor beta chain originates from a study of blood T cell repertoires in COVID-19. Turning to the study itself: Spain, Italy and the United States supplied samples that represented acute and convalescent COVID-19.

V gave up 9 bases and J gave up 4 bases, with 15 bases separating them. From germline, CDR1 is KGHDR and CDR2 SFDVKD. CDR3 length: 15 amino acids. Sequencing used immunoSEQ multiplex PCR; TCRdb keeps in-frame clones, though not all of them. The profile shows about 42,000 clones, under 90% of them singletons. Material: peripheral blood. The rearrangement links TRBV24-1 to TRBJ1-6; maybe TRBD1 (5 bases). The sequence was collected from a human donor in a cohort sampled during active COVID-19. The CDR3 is CATFGAGAYNSPLHF. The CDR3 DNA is TGTGCCACCTTTGGGGCTGGGGCTTATAATTCACCCCTCCACTTT.